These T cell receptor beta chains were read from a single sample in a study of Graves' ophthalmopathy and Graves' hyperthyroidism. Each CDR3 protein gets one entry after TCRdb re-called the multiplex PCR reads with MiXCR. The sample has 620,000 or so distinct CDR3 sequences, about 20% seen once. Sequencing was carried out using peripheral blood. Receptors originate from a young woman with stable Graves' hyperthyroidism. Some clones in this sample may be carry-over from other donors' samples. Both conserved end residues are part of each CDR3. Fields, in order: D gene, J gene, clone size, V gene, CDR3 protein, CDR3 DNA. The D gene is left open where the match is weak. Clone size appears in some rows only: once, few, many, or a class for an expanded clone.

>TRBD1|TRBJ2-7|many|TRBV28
CASSLTGVDYEQYF
TGTGCCAGCAGTCTGACAGGGGTGGACTACGAGCAGTACTTC
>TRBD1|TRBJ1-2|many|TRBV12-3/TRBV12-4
CASSPQTGLGYTF
TGTGCCAGCAGTCCGCAGACAGGGCTTGGCTACACCTTC
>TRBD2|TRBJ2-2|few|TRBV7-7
CASSLHLSSGGRAGELFF
TGTGCCAGCAGCTTACACCTCTCTAGCGGGGGCCGGGCCGGGGAGCTGTTTTTT
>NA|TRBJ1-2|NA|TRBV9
CASSVDRAGRYGYTF
TGTGCCAGCAGCGTAGACCGGGCAGGGAGATATGGCTACACCTTC
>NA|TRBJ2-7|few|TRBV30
CAWSVGTLYEQYF
TGTGCCTGGAGTGTCGGGACACTCTACGAGCAGTACTTC
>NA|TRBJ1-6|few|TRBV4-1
CASSQFSRSYNSPLHF
TGCGCCAGCAGCCAATTTTCGAGGTCCTATAATTCACCCCTCCACTTT
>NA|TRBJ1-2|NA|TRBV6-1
CASSLDPVGGYTF
TGTGCCAGCAGCCTCGACCCGGTGGGTGGCTACACCTTC
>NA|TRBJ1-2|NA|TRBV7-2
CASSLRKAANYGYTF
TGTGCCAGCAGCTTAAGGAAGGCAGCTAACTATGGCTACACCTTC
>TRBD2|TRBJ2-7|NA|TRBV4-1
CASSQVGTSGYEQYF
TGCGCCAGCAGCCAAGTCGGGACTAGCGGCTACGAGCAGTACTTC
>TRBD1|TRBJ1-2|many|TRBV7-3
CASSNAAGTDGYTF
TGTGCCAGCAGCAACGCCGCCGGGACAGATGGCTACACCTTC
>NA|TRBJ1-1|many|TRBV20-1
CSARDLVRGNTEAFF
TGCAGTGCTAGAGATTTAGTCAGGGGGAACACTGAAGCTTTCTTT
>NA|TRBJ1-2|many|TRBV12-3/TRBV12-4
CASSLTTGRKGGYTF
TGTGCCAGCAGCTTAACCACAGGGCGCAAGGGAGGCTACACCTTC
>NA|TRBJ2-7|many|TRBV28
CASTETTASYEQYF
TGTGCCAGCACCGAGACGACGGCCTCCTACGAGCAGTACTTC
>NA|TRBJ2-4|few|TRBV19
CASRPPGEIQYF
TGTGCCAGCAGACCCCCTGGGGAGATTCAGTACTTC
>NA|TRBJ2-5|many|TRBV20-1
CSAPLGFTGLETQYF
TGCAGTGCTCCCCTTGGTTTTACCGGGTTGGAGACCCAGTACTTC
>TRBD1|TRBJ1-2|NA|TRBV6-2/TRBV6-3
CASSYSTGQGAQGYTF
TGTGCCAGCAGTTACTCGACCGGACAGGGGGCGCAAGGCTACACCTTC
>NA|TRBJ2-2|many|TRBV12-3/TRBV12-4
CAGRVDTGELFF
TGTGCCGGGCGGGTGGACACCGGGGAGCTGTTTTTT
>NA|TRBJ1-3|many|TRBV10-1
CASTPGEFSSGNTIYF
TGCGCCAGCACCCCGGGAGAATTCTCATCTGGAAACACCATATATTTT
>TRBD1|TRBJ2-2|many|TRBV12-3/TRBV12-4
CASSLKVGDRGWSTGELFF
TGTGCCAGCAGTTTAAAAGTTGGGGACAGGGGTTGGAGCACCGGGGAGCTGTTTTTT
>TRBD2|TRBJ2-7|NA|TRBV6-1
CASRKPGLAGGEQYF
TGTGCCAGCAGAAAACCGGGACTAGCGGGAGGCGAGCAGTACTTC
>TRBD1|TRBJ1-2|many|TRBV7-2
CASSPTGGYYGYTF
TGTGCCAGCAGCCCCACAGGGGGCTACTATGGCTACACCTTC
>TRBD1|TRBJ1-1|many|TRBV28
CASSPRQGTEAFF
TGTGCCAGCAGCCCAAGACAGGGCACTGAAGCTTTCTTT
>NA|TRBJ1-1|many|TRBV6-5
CASSYSWVSGKAFF
TGTGCCAGCAGTTACTCATGGGTTTCGGGGAAAGCTTTCTTT
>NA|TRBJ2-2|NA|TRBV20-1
CSARDIVGTKAGELFF
TGCAGTGCTAGAGATATAGTGGGGACCAAGGCCGGGGAGCTGTTTTTT
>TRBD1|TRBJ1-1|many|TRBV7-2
CASSINQGASTEAFF
TGTGCCAGCAGCATAAACCAGGGGGCTAGCACTGAAGCTTTCTTT
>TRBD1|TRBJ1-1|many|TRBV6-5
CASSYTRDRNTEAFF
TGTGCCAGCAGTTACACCAGGGACAGGAACACTGAAGCTTTCTTT
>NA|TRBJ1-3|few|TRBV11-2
CASSLDPGFAGNTIYF
TGTGCCAGCAGCTTAGATCCAGGATTCGCTGGAAACACCATATATTTT
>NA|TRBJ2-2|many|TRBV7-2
CASSALMNTGELFF
TGTGCCAGCAGCGCCCTAATGAACACCGGGGAGCTGTTTTTT
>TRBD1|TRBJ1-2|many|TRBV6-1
CASTSPGDRANGYTF
TGTGCCAGCACCTCCCCGGGGGACAGGGCTAATGGCTACACCTTC
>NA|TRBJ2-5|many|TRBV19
CASGKVGDRTQETQYF
TGTGCCAGTGGAAAGGTCGGGGACCGTACTCAAGAGACCCAGTACTTC
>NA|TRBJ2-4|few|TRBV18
CASSPWGNIKYF
TGTGCCAGCTCACCATGGGGGAACATTAAGTACTTC
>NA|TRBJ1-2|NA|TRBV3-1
CASSGRANYGYTF
TGTGCCAGCAGCGGCAGGGCGAACTATGGCTACACCTTC
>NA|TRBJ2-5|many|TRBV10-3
CAIRAGRRQETQYF
TGTGCCATCAGAGCGGGCCGCCGTCAAGAGACCCAGTACTTC
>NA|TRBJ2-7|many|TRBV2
CASSEAPLGEQYF
TGTGCCAGCAGTGAAGCCCCCCTCGGCGAGCAGTACTTC
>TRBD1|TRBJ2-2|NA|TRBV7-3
CASSSQTGTGELFF
TGTGCCAGCAGCTCGCAGACAGGGACCGGGGAGCTGTTTTTT
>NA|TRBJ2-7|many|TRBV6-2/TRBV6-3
CASSRNYEQYF
TGTGCCAGCAGCCGTAACTACGAGCAGTACTTC
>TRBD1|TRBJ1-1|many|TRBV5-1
CASSIGQGGMNTEAFF
TGCGCCAGCAGCATCGGACAGGGAGGCATGAACACTGAAGCTTTCTTT
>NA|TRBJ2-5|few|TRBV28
CASRTERFGETQYF
TGTGCCAGCCGGACAGAGCGATTTGGGGAGACCCAGTACTTC
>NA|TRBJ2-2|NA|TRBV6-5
CASSLDSINTGELFF
TGTGCCAGCAGTTTGGACTCAATTAACACCGGGGAGCTGTTTTTT
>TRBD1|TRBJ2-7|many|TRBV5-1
CASSQNPGTAPYEQYF
TGCGCCAGCAGCCAGAACCCCGGGACAGCCCCCTACGAGCAGTACTTC
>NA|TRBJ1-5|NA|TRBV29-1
CSVGGGNQPQHF
TGCAGCGTTGGAGGGGGGAATCAGCCCCAGCATTTT
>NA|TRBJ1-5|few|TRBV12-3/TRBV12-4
CASSFDAGNQPQHF
TGTGCCAGCAGTTTTGATGCGGGGAATCAGCCCCAGCATTTT
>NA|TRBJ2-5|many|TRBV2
CASSPWPSTETQYF
TGTGCCAGCAGTCCTTGGCCCTCAACGGAGACCCAGTACTTC
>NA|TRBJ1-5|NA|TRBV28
CASMRGAQPQHF
TGTGCCAGCATGCGGGGGGCCCAGCCCCAGCATTTT
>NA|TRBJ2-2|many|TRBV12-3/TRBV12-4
CASSFQSGNTGELFF
TGTGCCAGCAGTTTTCAGTCAGGGAACACCGGGGAGCTGTTTTTT
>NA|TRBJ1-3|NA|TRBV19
CARNRDRPSGSTIYF
TGTGCCAGGAACCGGGATCGGCCCTCTGGAAGCACCATATATTTT
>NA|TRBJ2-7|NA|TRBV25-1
CASSELADRSYGGAREQYF
TGTGCCAGCAGTGAACTCGCGGACAGGTCCTACGGGGGAGCTCGCGAGCAGTACTTC
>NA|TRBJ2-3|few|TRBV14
CASSQWTLTDTQYF
TGTGCCAGCAGCCAATGGACACTCACAGATACGCAGTATTTT
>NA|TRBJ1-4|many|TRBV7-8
CASSLVAEKLFF
TGTGCCAGCAGCTTAGTGGCGGAAAAACTGTTTTTT
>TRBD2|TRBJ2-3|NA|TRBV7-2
CASSLWLAGAADTQYF
TGTGCCAGCAGCTTATGGCTAGCGGGAGCCGCAGATACGCAGTATTTT
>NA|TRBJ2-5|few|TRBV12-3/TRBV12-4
CASSGRQGGPRETQYF
TGTGCCAGCAGTGGCCGCCAGGGGGGGCCTAGGGAGACCCAGTACTTC
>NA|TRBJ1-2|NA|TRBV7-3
CANSLRGGYTF
TGTGCCAACAGCTTACGGGGTGGCTACACCTTC
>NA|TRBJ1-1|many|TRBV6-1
CASSPPLNTEAFF
TGTGCCAGCAGCCCCCCGCTGAACACTGAAGCTTTCTTT
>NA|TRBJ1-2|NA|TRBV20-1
CSARDEEFGYGYTF
TGCAGTGCTAGAGACGAGGAATTCGGCTATGGCTACACCTTC
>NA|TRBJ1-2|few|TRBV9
CASSETHKGANYGYTF
TGTGCCAGCAGCGAAACTCACAAGGGAGCTAACTATGGCTACACCTTC
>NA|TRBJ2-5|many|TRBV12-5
CASGSGSGETQYF
TGTGCTAGCGGGAGTGGGTCCGGAGAGACCCAGTACTTC
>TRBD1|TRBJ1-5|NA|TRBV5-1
CASSPWTGREGNQPQHF
TGCGCCAGCAGCCCCTGGACAGGGAGAGAGGGCAATCAGCCCCAGCATTTT
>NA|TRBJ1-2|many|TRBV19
CASSIPLVNYGYTF
TGTGCCAGTAGTATACCCCTGGTTAACTATGGCTACACCTTC
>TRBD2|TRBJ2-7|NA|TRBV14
CASSQDSTSGAYEQYF
TGTGCCAGCAGCCAAGATTCGACTAGCGGAGCTTACGAGCAGTACTTC